The clone carrying this TCR beta chain was picked up many times. What it binds is unknown. This specimen belongs to a study of neurological immune-mediated disorders. General study results and limits: Multiple sclerosis was found to have the least TCR clonal expansion, below healthy controls, and HTLV-1-associated myelopathy the most.

Germline lookup yields CDR1 SQVTM and CDR2 ANQGSEA. Trimming took 6 bases from V and 1 from J, leaving 13 bases between them. CDR3 size: 14 residues. 5'RACE generated cDNA with 10-nucleotide random UMIs. Every sequencing run generated in excess of 180 million TCR-beta sequences. These sequences covered 15-18 subjects. TCRdb reprocessed the 5' RACE reads with MiXCR, giving one entry per CDR3 protein. The table lists roughly 61,000 distinct CDR3 sequences, 24% of them singletons, with around 4.5% in the top ten. Time point indicated: technical triplicate 2. The starting material, 2 million PBMCs stored at -80 C, gave rise to the unsorted libraries.

The chain uses TRBV29-1 and TRBJ1-5, with D possibly matching TRBD1 (6 bases). The sample was PBMCs. This clonotype originated in a man in his 60s with HTLV-1-associated myelopathy (HAM/TSP). The CDR3 sequence: CSVQEQGSNQPQHF. CDR3 coding DNA: TGCAGCGTCCAAGAACAGGGAAGCAATCAGCCCCAGCATTTT.